This T cell receptor (beta chain) was captured by sequencing in a study of chemoradiotherapy in HPV16-positive cancers. Background on the study: Functional T-cell assays on two HPV16-positive patients' cells defined candidate HPV-specific clones and common TCR motifs.

V dropped 5 bases and J dropped 5; count of bases not matched to a gene: 16. Germline loops: CDR1 SGHTA, CDR2 FQGTGA. The CDR3 is 17 amino acids. General study findings and limits: The functional HPV-specific definition rests on just two HPV16-positive patients.

Libraries were prepared by immunoSEQ multiplex PCR; TCRdb keeps only in-frame clonotypes and omits some of them. The sample holds around 390 clones, 82% seen once. Of note for this clone: Its target is unknown.

Over chemoradiotherapy, repertoires were sampled more than once. The sample was tumor tissue, taken from a patient who underwent chemoradiotherapy. This TCR was sampled from a human donor with HPV-associated anogenital cancer. The chain has TRBV7-3 and TRBJ1-1; 8 nucleotides line up with TRBD1. The CDR3 loop reads CASSPSPRQGPGTEAFF. The CDR3, as DNA: TGTGCCAGCAGCCCCTCACCCCGACAGGGGCCGGGGACTGAAGCTTTCTTT. Looking up the rest from reference TRBV7-3 and TRBJ1-1 gives the full variable domain: GAGVSQTPSNKVTEKGKYVELRCDPISGHTALYWYRQSLGQGPEFLIYFQGTGAADDSGLPNDRFFAVRPEGSVSTLKIQRTERGDSAVYLCASSPSPRQGPGTEAFFGQGTRLTVV.